These 15 T cell receptor beta chains share one sample of origin, sequenced in a study of naive and memory T cell subsets. Study results and limitations: Possibly reflecting memory cells re-expressing CD45RA, a few larger clonotypes occurred in naive repertoires, especially CD8.

The beta constant-region primer was an equimolar mix of two oligonucleotides covering TRBC1 and TRBC2. The ligated cDNA underwent four PCR rounds using SP2 and nested alpha and beta constant-region primers. TCRdb re-called the UMI-ligation and nested PCR reads with MiXCR, one entry per CDR3 protein. Among roughly 100,000 distinct CDR3 sequences listed, about 14% were seen once. These TCRs are of unknown antigen specificity. Sequencing was done on a sample of naive CD8+ T cells from blood. These receptors were collected from a human donor in good health.

This clonotype has just a few counts. J is TRBJ2-7 and V is TRBV7-8; 8 bases are a match to TRBD1. There are 13 residues in the CDR3. Germline V gene lookup returns CDR1 SGHVS and CDR2 FQNEAQ. V trimming: 5 bases; J trimming: 5 bases; junction bases outside the gene matches: 5. DNA for the CDR3: TGTGCCAGCAGCGGACAGGGTTTCAACGAGCAGTACTTC. Encoded protein: CASSGQGFNEQYF.

This clonotype was seen a handful of times. The genes are TRBV12-3 or TRBV12-4 and TRBJ1-4, with no clear D. CDR3 length: 15 residues. Trimming took 5 bases from V and 0 from J, leaving 10 bases between them. DNA for the CDR3: TGTGCCAGCAGTGAGACGGCCGCAACTAATGAAAAACTGTTTTTT. Its translation: CASSETAATNEKLFF.

This clonotype was seen repeatedly, ten times or more. The rearrangement links TRBV29-1 to TRBJ2-7, with 9 bases lining up with TRBD1. Germline V gene lookup returns CDR1 SQVTM and CDR2 ANQGSEA. V lost 0 bases to trimming and J lost 6 bases; unmatched junction nucleotides: 6. This CDR3 comprises 14 residues. The CDR3 coding sequence is TGCAGCGTTGAAGATTCGAGACAGGGGGTCGAGCAGTACTTC. This translates into CSVEDSRQGVEQYF.

The chain couples TRBV13 to TRBJ2-4; D is uncertain. This CDR3 is built from 14 residues. V was cut by 0 bases and J by 1 base, with 4 bases left in between. From germline, CDR1 is PRHDT and CDR2 FYEKMQ (reference sequence). The CDR3 DNA sequence: TGTGCCAGCAGCTTAGGGCGGGCCAAAAACATTCAGTACTTC. Residues: CASSLGRAKNIQYF. The entire variable domain, with the rest obtained from reference TRBV13 and TRBJ2-4, is as follows: AAGVIQSPRHLIKEKRETATLKCYPIPRHDTVYWYQQGPGQDPQFLISFYEKMQSDKGSIPDRFSAQQFSDYHSELNMSSLELGDSALYFCASSLGRAKNIQYFGAGTRLSVL.

This clonotype was counted many times. The junction departs from the called germline gene at one end, perhaps through a read error. The V and J genes are TRBV12-3 or TRBV12-4 and TRBJ2-1, with a weak D call TRBD2 (5 bases). The CDR3 consists of 12 residues. The CDR3 DNA is TGTGCCAGCAGTCAAGACTACGATGAGCAGTTCTTC. Translation: CASSQDYDEQFF.

Only a few counts were recorded for this clonotype. V usage is TRBV5-4 and J usage is TRBJ2-3, with a weak D call TRBD1 (6 bases). V was shortened by 5 bases and J by 1 base, with 14 bases between the two germline ends. Germline CDR1 is SGHNT and CDR2 is YYREEE (reference sequence). The CDR3 loop spans 15 amino acids. The CDR3 DNA sequence: TGTGCCAGCAGAGACCCGGGACAACGCACAGATACGCAGTATTTT. Its protein product is CASRDPGQRTDTQYF.

CDR3 residues: CASSQGGMGWQYF. In nucleotides, the CDR3 is TGCGCCAGCAGCCAAGGAGGTATGGGATGGCAGTACTTC. This chain connects TRBV4-1 to TRBJ2-7; D is ambiguous. CDR3 size: 13 residues. Germline loops: CDR1 MGHRA, CDR2 YSYEKL. Deletions cut 1 base from V and 9 bases from J, with 13 bases between.

This clonotype was counted only a few times. The chain recombines TRBV28 with TRBJ2-7; a weak D match, TRBD1 (6 bases). CDR1 and CDR2 from the germline V gene are MDHEN and SYDVKM. This CDR3 has 12 amino acids. Trimming shortened V by 6 bases and J by 6 bases, and 12 bases separated the two germline ends. In nucleotides, the CDR3 is TGTGCCAGCAGACAGGGTATGGGCGAGCAGTACTTC. It encodes CASRQGMGEQYF.

The chain has TRBV29-1 and TRBJ2-3; D remains unclear. The length of the CDR3 is 15 residues. CDR1 is SQVTM and CDR2 is ANQGSEA in the germline V gene. V lost 7 bases and J 1 base, leaving 18 bases between the germline ends. The CDR3: CSASWRTLGTDTQYF. The DNA for the CDR3 is TGCAGCGCCAGCTGGCGGACGCTGGGCACAGATACGCAGTATTTT.

This clonotype has at least ten counts. This chain links TRBV20-1 with TRBJ2-7, with 10 bases matching TRBD1. With 3 bases clipped from V and 7 bases from J, the junction kept 15 bases outside the gene matches. The CDR3 has 16 amino acids. CDR1 and CDR2 from the germline V gene are DFQATT and SNEGSKA (reference sequence). The CDR3 protein is CSASSGTGVYGGEQYF. CDR3 DNA: TGCAGTGCTAGCAGCGGGACAGGGGTCTACGGAGGGGAGCAGTACTTC.

This clonotype came up a few times. The rearrangement uses TRBV7-9 and TRBJ1-3; TRBD1 aligns across 9 bases. The germline gives CDR1 SEHNR, CDR2 FQNEAQ (reference sequence). V was pared by 5 bases and J by 0 bases, with 8 bases of the junction left unmatched. CDR3 length equals 17 residues. CDR3 protein: CASSAGTGTSSGNTIYF. In nucleotides, the CDR3 is TGTGCCAGCAGCGCAGGGACAGGGACCAGCTCTGGAAACACCATATATTTT.

The chain has TRBV27 and TRBJ2-6; D uncertain. CDR1 is MNHEY and CDR2 is SMNVEV in the germline V gene (reference sequence). Trimming cost V 5 bases and J 1 base, with 9 bases left between them. The CDR3 runs 15 residues. CDR3 loop: CASSPDRSGANVLTF. Written as DNA, the CDR3 is TGTGCCAGCAGTCCAGATAGGTCTGGGGCCAACGTCCTGACTTTC. The full variable domain, with the rest looked up from reference TRBV27 and TRBJ2-6, is EAQVTQNPRYLITVTGKKLTVTCSQNMNHEYMSWYRQDPGLGLRQIYYSMNVEVTDKGDVPEGYKVSRKEKRNFPLILESPSPNQTSLYFCASSPDRSGANVLTFGAGSRLTVL.

The V and J genes are TRBV29-1 and TRBJ1-1; D call uncertain. The CDR3 is 11 amino acids. V was clipped by 6 bases and J by 5 bases, with 10 bases between them. CDR1 is SQVTM and CDR2 is ANQGSEA in the germline V gene. CDR3 DNA: TGCAGCGTCGTAGGGAAAACTGAAGCTTTCTTT. Translated, it gives CSVVGKTEAFF.

The CDR3 sequence is CASSLGAGGPGEQYF. The CDR3 coding sequence is TGTGCCAGCAGCTTGGGAGCGGGGGGGCCCGGGGAGCAGTACTTC. The chain has TRBV13 and TRBJ2-7; 10 bases are a match to TRBD2. The V segment lost 3 bases and the J segment 7 bases; nucleotides outside the gene matches: 9. CDR3 length: 15 amino acids. CDR1 and CDR2 from the germline V gene are PRHDT and FYEKMQ (reference sequence).

This clonotype has only a few counts. No conserved phenylalanine or tryptophan is present at the end of the CDR3, so a read error is the likely explanation. No DNA is shown, since the ends of the CDR3 on it are uncertain; the CDR3 is the one TCRdb lists. J is TRBJ2-1 and V is TRBV5-6; the listed D gene, TRBD1, was not tested against the DNA. A total of 11 residues make up the CDR3, ends included. Germline lookup yields CDR1 SGHDT and CDR2 YYEEEE. This chain's CDR3 is CASSLGGDFVL.